Listed here are 3 T cell receptor beta chains from one sample, sequenced in a study of lymphopenia after photon versus proton radiotherapy. The repertoire was sequenced with immunoSEQ multiplex PCR; TCRdb's copy has only in-frame clones and lacks some. The sample has 55,000 to 70,000 clones; roughly 90% are singletons. The material sequenced was peripheral blood, taken from a patient treated with photon-based radiotherapy. These receptors all stem from a woman in her sixties or seventies with pancreatic cancer.

V gene TRBV5-1 combines with J gene TRBJ2-1; 12 nucleotides line up with TRBD2. Germline V gene sequence: CDR1 SGHRS, CDR2 YFSETQ. V lost 0 bases and J lost 7; bases outside the gene matches: 8. There are 17 residues in the CDR3. The CDR3 loop is CASSLGSSGRGGNEQFF. Here the CDR3 DNA reads TGCGCCAGCAGCTTGGGTTCTAGCGGGAGGGGTGGGAATGAGCAGTTCTTC.

The sample holds one count of this clone. This rearrangement joins TRBV6-5 to TRBJ1-1; possible D gene TRBD1, 6 bases. The V end lost 11 bases, the J end lost 0 bases, and 13 bases lay between the germline ends. Germline V CDR1 and CDR2: MNHEY, SVGAGI. This CDR3 is 13 amino acids long. The CDR3 bases are TGTGCCGCCGGGGGCGGATTGAACACTGAAGCTTTCTTT. Its protein is CAAGGGLNTEAFF.

This chain connects TRBV9 to TRBJ2-7; 8 nucleotides align to TRBD1. Per the germline V gene, CDR1 is SGDLS and CDR2 is YYNGEE. V lost 3 bases to trimming and J lost 5 bases; unmatched junction nucleotides: 10. The CDR3 runs 15 residues. For the CDR3, the DNA is TGTGCCAGCAGCGAGCGTGGGACAGGCGGCGACGAGCAGTACTTC. As protein: CASSERGTGGDEQYF.